This note documents a single T cell receptor beta chain sequence. The data belong to a study of cytomegalovirus exposure and HLA in healthy donors. The V gene lost 5 bases and the J gene lost 0 bases, with 14 bases spanning the gap. Germline assignment: CDR1 SEHNR and CDR2 FQNEAQ (reference sequence). CDR3 length: 16 amino acids. The PCR was carried out with 60 Vbeta primers and 13 Jbeta primers. Some clones are missing from TCRdb's copy, which holds only in-frame ones; the method was immunoSEQ multiplex PCR. The sample has over 150,000 clones; almost 80% are singletons. The source is a woman in her late teens or twenties in good health and CMV-seronegative. The chain carries TRBV7-9 and TRBJ1-3; D is possibly TRBD1 (6 bases). Sequenced: PBMCs. CDR3 sequence (DNA): TGTGCCAGCAGCCTAGGAGCGGGGGCCTCTGGAAACACCATATATTTT. This sequence encodes CASSLGAGASGNTIYF.